Detailed here is one TCR beta chain. One end of the junction does not line up with germline, which may come from a read error. The germline V gene has CDR1 ENHRY and CDR2 SYGVKD. The CDR3 is made up of 13 amino acids. These data belong to a study of blood T cells in healthy people across ages. Together with a sample-barcoded 5' primer, a J-beta primer mix was included in a second PCR lasting about 6 to 11 cycles. One entry per CDR3 protein results from TCRdb running MiXCR on the 5' RACE reads. Of 980,000 or so distinct CDR3 sequences detected, 45% to 50% appear once; the ten largest clones hold roughly 13%.

This receptor was taken from a man aged 25 to 40 in good health. Sequencing used blood. V is TRBV10-3 and J is TRBJ2-7, with D unclear. The CDR3 DNA is TGTGCCACCAGTGGTCAGGATCCCTACGAGCAGTACTTC. Translation gives CATSGQDPYEQYF.